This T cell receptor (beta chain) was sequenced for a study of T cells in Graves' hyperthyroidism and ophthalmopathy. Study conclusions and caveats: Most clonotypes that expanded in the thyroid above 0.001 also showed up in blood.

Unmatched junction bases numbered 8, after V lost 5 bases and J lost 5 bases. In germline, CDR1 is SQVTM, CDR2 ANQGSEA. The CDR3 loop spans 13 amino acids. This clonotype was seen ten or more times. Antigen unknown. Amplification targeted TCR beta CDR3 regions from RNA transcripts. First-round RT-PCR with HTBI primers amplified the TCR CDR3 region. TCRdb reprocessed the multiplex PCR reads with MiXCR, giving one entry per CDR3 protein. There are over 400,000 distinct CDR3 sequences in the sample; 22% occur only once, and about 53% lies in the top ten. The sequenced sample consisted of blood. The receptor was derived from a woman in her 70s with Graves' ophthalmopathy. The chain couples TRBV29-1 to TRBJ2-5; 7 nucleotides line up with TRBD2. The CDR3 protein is CSVRGSGGETQYF. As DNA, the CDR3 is TGCAGCGTTCGCGGGAGTGGGGGTGAGACCCAGTACTTC.